One and the same sample provided the 19 T cell receptor beta chains below, sequenced in a study of control samples from healthy donors and cancer patients. Sequenced by immunoSEQ multiplex PCR; TCRdb stores in-frame clones only, minus some. The sample yields some 100,000 clones, 90% to 95% seen once. Input material: blood. Receptors were obtained from a man between 18 and 35 years old in good health.

V gene TRBV18 combines with J gene TRBJ1-2; 9 bases agree with TRBD1. The CDR3 is 13 amino acids. The V segment lost 3 bases and the J segment 8 bases; nucleotides outside the gene matches: 4. Looked up from germline, CDR1 is KGHSH and CDR2 is LQKENI. Here the CDR3 reads CASSPGTGYGYTF. CDR3 nucleotides: TGTGCCAGCTCACCCGGGACAGGGTACGGCTACACCTTC.

The rearrangement joins TRBV28 to TRBJ1-2, with 7 positions matching TRBD1. The CDR3 is 16 residues long. The J segment lost 0 bases and the V segment lost 4 bases, leaving 8 bases of the junction unmatched. Germline V lookup: CDR1 MDHEN, CDR2 SYDVKM. The CDR3 spells CASSSSGQVANYGYTF. In DNA form, the CDR3 reads TGTGCCAGCAGTTCCTCAGGACAGGTAGCTAACTATGGCTACACCTTC.

The V call is TRBV11-2, the J call TRBJ1-1, with D perhaps TRBD1 (6 bases). The CDR3 runs to 14 residues. The V and J ends lost 4 bases and 3 bases respectively, with 12 bases between them. Germline CDR1 is SGHAT and CDR2 is FQNNGV. The CDR3 here is CASSWGRGDTEAFF. CDR3 in DNA: TGTGCCAGCAGCTGGGGTAGGGGGGACACTGAAGCTTTCTTT.

The gene calls are TRBV7-8 and TRBJ2-1; a weak D match, TRBD2 (5 bases). Germline V gene data show CDR1 as SGHVS and CDR2 as FQNEAQ. V was trimmed by 4 bases and J by 0 bases, leaving 10 bases between them. This CDR3 contains 15 residues. CDR3 DNA sequence: TGTGCCAGCAGCTCAAGCGGAGGCTCCTACAATGAGCAGTTCTTC. It codes for CASSSSGGSYNEQFF.

In its sample, this clone was seen once. The chain uses TRBV5-6 and TRBJ1-2; D remains ambiguous. V lost 1 base and J 10 bases, leaving 8 bases between the germline ends. In germline, CDR1 is SGHDT, CDR2 YYEEEE. The CDR3 covers 11 residues. CDR3 sequence: CASSLIKDYTF. DNA of the CDR3: TGTGCCAGCAGCTTGATTAAAGACTACACCTTC. The complete variable domain, with remaining parts taken from reference TRBV5-6 and TRBJ1-2, reads DAGVTQSPTHLIKTRGQQVTLRCSPKSGHDTVSWYQQALGQGPQFIFQYYEEEERQRGNFPDRFSGHQFPNYSSELNVNALLLGDSALYLCASSLIKDYTFGSGTRLTVV.

The chain links TRBV6-5 to TRBJ1-2; unclear D gene. V was cut by 4 bases and J by 3 bases, with 15 bases left in between. Germline loops: CDR1 MNHEY, CDR2 SVGAGI. The CDR3 has 15 amino acids. The CDR3 region is CASSFENGGYYGYTF. The CDR3 DNA reads TGTGCCAGCAGTTTCGAGAACGGAGGTTACTATGGCTACACCTTC.

This clone was recorded only once. The chain is built from TRBV19 and TRBJ1-1; D possibly corresponds to TRBD1 (5 bases). Germline assignment: CDR1 LNHDA and CDR2 SQIVND (reference sequence). V lost 5 bases and J lost 1, with 14 bases in between. CDR3 length: 15 amino acids. The CDR3 bases are TGTGCCAGTAGTCAGGGATGGCACCAGAACACTGAAGCTTTCTTT. This translates into CASSQGWHQNTEAFF.

The J gene is TRBJ2-7, the V gene TRBV7-8; D remains ambiguous. V was shortened by 5 bases and J by 1 base, with 9 bases between the two germline ends. Germline V lookup: CDR1 SGHVS, CDR2 FQNEAQ. The CDR3 extends over 13 amino acids. CDR3 amino acids: CASSPEASYEQYF. CDR3 DNA: TGTGCCAGCAGCCCAGAGGCGTCCTACGAGCAGTACTTC.

The genes are TRBV5-4 and TRBJ1-1; D not resolved. This CDR3 comprises 14 residues. Germline V gene data show CDR1 as SGHNT and CDR2 as YYREEE (reference sequence). Trimming cost V 0 bases and J 8 bases, with 14 bases left between them. The CDR3 DNA sequence: TGTGCCAGCAGCTTGGACGGATGGGCCGTAGAAGCTTTCTTT. Amino acids: CASSLDGWAVEAFF.

The rearrangement links TRBV6-2 or TRBV6-3 to TRBJ1-2; D perhaps matches TRBD1 (5 bases). Germline V gene sequence: CDR1 MNHEY, CDR2 SVGEGT. The CDR3 contains 16 residues. V was shortened by 2 bases and J by 6 bases, with 19 bases between the two germline ends. The CDR3 loop is CASSYHEAGTQDGYTF. The CDR3 region has the DNA TGTGCCAGCAGTTACCATGAAGCCGGGACGCAGGATGGCTACACCTTC.

The chain couples TRBV30 to TRBJ2-7; unclear D gene. Germline V gene sequence: CDR1 GTSNPN, CDR2 SVGIG (reference sequence). The CDR3 length is 10 residues. Between the trimmed V and J ends, which lost 2 bases and 5 bases, there was a span of 4 bases. CDR3 protein: CAWSQNEQYF. The CDR3 coding sequence is TGTGCCTGGAGTCAGAACGAGCAGTACTTC.

The genes are TRBV6-5 and TRBJ2-2; a possible D gene is TRBD1 (6 bases). Germline assignment: CDR1 MNHEY and CDR2 SVGAGI. This CDR3 contains 15 residues. V lost 4 bases and J lost 0, with 9 bases in between. As DNA, the CDR3 is TGTGCCAGCAGTTTAACAGGGACGAACACCGGGGAGCTGTTTTTT. Its translation: CASSLTGTNTGELFF.

The chain couples TRBV5-8 to TRBJ1-6; the D gene is possibly TRBD1 (5 bases). The germline CDR1 and CDR2 sequences are SGHTS and YDEGEE. CDR3 length equals 16 residues. Trimming cost V 2 bases and J 7 bases, with 16 bases left between them. The CDR3 sequence is CASSFWVGTTNSPLHF. The CDR3 DNA follows: TGTGCCAGCAGCTTCTGGGTAGGGACTACGAATTCACCCCTCCACTTT.

This rearrangement joins TRBV9 to TRBJ1-2; 9 nucleotides match TRBD1. V lost 3 bases and J lost 6; bases outside the gene matches: 6. The length of the CDR3 is 14 residues. The germline V gene has CDR1 SGDLS and CDR2 YYNGEE. The CDR3 nucleotides are TGTGCCAGCAGCGCCGGGACAGGGAATGATGGCTACACCTTC. It specifies CASSAGTGNDGYTF.

The CDR3 DNA follows: TGCAGCGTTGAAGGTTTCTATGGCTACACCTTC. Translating gives CSVEGFYGYTF. This chain uses TRBV29-1 with TRBJ1-2; no reliable D call. V shed 1 base and J shed 4 bases, with 4 bases lying between them. Per the germline V gene, CDR1 is SQVTM and CDR2 is ANQGSEA. The CDR3 runs to 11 residues.

The chain is built from TRBV2 and TRBJ2-1; 10 bases are shared with TRBD2. Trimming took 7 bases from V and 7 from J; bases not matched to a gene: 10. In germline, CDR1 is SNHLY, CDR2 FYNNEI. This CDR3 has 15 residues. The CDR3 sequence: CASTLEREGQNEQFF. CDR3 DNA sequence: TGTGCCAGCACCTTAGAGCGGGAGGGCCAGAATGAGCAGTTCTTC.

CDR3 amino acids: CSVPTGEYGYTF. DNA for the CDR3: TGCAGCGTACCGACAGGAGAATATGGCTACACCTTC. The chain combines TRBV29-1 with TRBJ1-2; weak D call: TRBD1 (6 bases). CDR3 length: 12 residues. V dropped 6 bases and J dropped 5 bases, with 13 bases sitting between them. CDR1 and CDR2 from the germline V gene are SQVTM and ANQGSEA.

The chain employs TRBV11-2 and TRBJ1-4; D is unresolved. Germline loops: CDR1 SGHAT, CDR2 FQNNGV. This CDR3 spans 16 amino acids. Between the trimmed V and J ends, which lost 1 base and 3 bases, there was a span of 12 bases. The CDR3 nucleotides are TGTGCCAGCAGCTTAGTGTGGGGTATGGCTAATGAAAAACTGTTTTTT. This translates into CASSLVWGMANEKLFF.

This chain links TRBV3-1 (or the pseudogene TRBV3-2) with TRBJ2-6; 12 positions agree with TRBD1. V lost 1 base, J lost 4 bases, and 5 bases stayed unmatched. The germline V gene has CDR1 LGHDT and CDR2 YNNKEL (reference sequence). This CDR3 has 18 residues. The CDR3 loop reads CASSQGDRGLYGANVLTF. In nucleotides, the CDR3 is TGTGCCAGCAGCCAAGGGGACAGGGGGCTCTACGGGGCCAACGTCCTGACTTTC.